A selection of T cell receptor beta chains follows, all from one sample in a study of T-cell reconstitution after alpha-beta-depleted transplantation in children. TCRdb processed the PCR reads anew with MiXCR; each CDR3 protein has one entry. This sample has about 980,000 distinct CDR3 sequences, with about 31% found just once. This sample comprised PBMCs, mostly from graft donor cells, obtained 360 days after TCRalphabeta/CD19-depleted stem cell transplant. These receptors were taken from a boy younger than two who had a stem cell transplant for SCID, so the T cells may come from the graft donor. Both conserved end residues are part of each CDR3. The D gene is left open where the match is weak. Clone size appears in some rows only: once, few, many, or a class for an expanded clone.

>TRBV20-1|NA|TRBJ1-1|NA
CSARDRVINTEAFF
TGCAGTGCTAGAGATCGAGTTATAAACACTGAAGCTTTCTTT
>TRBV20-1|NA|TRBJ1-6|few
CSASKPGLRNSPLHF
TGCAGTGCGAGTAAACCGGGACTCCGTAATTCACCCCTCCACTTT
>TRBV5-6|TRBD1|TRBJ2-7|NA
CASSLEVTGGDEQYF
TGTGCCAGCAGCTTGGAAGTGACAGGGGGCGACGAGCAGTACTTC
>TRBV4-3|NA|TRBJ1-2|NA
CASSPWEPRGDGYTF
TGCGCCAGCAGCCCATGGGAACCCCGGGGGGATGGCTACACCTTC
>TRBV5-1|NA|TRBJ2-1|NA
CASKGEAQINNEQFF
TGCGCCAGCAAGGGAGAAGCACAGATTAACAATGAGCAGTTCTTC
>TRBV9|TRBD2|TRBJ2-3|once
CASSVREGGLPDTQYF
TGTGCCAGCAGCGTTCGGGAGGGGGGCCTCCCAGATACGCAGTATTTT
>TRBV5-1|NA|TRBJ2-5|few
CASSVAQETQYF
TGCGCCAGCAGCGTCGCACAAGAGACCCAGTACTTC
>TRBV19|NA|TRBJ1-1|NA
CASSPQGNRALNTEAFF
TGTGCCAGTAGCCCCCAAGGGAATCGGGCTTTGAACACTGAAGCTTTCTTT
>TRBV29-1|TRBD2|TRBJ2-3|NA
CSVDKRGPTDTQYF
TGCAGCGTTGACAAGCGGGGGCCCACAGATACGCAGTATTTT
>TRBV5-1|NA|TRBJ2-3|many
CASSLDRAPDTQYF
TGCGCCAGCAGCTTGGACAGAGCTCCAGATACGCAGTATTTT
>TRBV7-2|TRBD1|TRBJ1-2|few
CASSLTQGALFGYTF
TGTGCCAGCAGCTTAACCCAGGGGGCCCTCTTCGGCTACACCTTC
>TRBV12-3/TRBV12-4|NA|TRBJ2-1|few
CASSFWFDEQFF
TGTGCCAGCAGTTTCTGGTTCGATGAGCAGTTCTTC
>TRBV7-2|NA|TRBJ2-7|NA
CASSSWPGLDEQYF
TGTGCCAGCAGCTCTTGGCCGGGACTTGACGAGCAGTACTTC
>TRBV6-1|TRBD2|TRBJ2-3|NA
CASRAGGLNTQYF
TGTGCCAGCAGGGCGGGGGGGTTGAATACGCAGTATTTT
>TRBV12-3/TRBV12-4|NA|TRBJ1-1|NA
CASSLGVTRGSNTEAFF
TGTGCCAGCAGTTTAGGAGTAACCAGGGGAAGCAACACTGAAGCTTTCTTT
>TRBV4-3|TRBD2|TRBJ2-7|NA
CASSQDGRGVTRRGEQYF
TGCGCCAGCAGCCAAGATGGGCGGGGGGTAACTCGAAGGGGCGAGCAGTACTTC
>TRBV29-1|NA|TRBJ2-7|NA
CSVGGSTTYEQYF
TGCAGCGTTGGGGGATCTACTACCTACGAGCAGTACTTC
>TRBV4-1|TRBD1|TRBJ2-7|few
CASSQGGQDFYEQYF
TGCGCCAGCAGCCAAGGGGGACAGGACTTCTACGAGCAGTACTTC
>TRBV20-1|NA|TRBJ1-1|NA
CSAREGGGRQSEAFF
TGCAGTGCCCGAGAAGGGGGGGGAAGGCAGTCTGAAGCTTTCTTT
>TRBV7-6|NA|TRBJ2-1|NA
CASSSPQGGPNEQFF
TGTGCCAGCAGCTCCCCGCAGGGGGGACCCAATGAGCAGTTCTTC
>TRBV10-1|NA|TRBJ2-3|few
CASSAGTTDTQYF
TGCGCCAGCAGCGCGGGGACCACAGATACGCAGTATTTT
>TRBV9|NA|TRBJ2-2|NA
CASSAPGPGAGELFF
TGTGCCAGCAGCGCCCCGGGACCTGGGGCGGGGGAGCTGTTTTTT
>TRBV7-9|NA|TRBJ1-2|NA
CASSLALGLPYGYTF
TGTGCCAGCAGCTTAGCTTTAGGGCTTCCCTATGGCTACACCTTC
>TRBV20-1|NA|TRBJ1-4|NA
CSARTTNEKLFF
TGCAGTGCTAGGACAACTAATGAAAAACTGTTTTTT
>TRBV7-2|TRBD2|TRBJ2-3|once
CASSFGGGAGADTQYF
TGTGCCAGCAGCTTTGGCGGGGGGGCCGGGGCAGATACGCAGTATTTT
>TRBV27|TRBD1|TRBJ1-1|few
CASSRDREGAAFF
TGTGCCAGCAGTCGAGACAGGGAAGGTGCAGCTTTCTTT
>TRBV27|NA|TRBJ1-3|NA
CASSPLASGNTIYF
TGTGCCAGCAGTCCCCTCGCCTCTGGAAACACCATATATTTT
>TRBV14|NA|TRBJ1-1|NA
CASSRDWLLNTEAFF
TGTGCCAGCAGCCGAGACTGGTTATTGAACACTGAAGCTTTCTTT
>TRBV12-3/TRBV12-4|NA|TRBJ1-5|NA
CASSTTPGPAQPQHF
TGTGCCAGCAGCACAACACCAGGGCCGGCTCAGCCCCAGCATTTT
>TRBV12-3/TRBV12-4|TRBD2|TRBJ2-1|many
CASSPRLAGAYNEQFF
TGTGCCAGCAGTCCTCGACTAGCGGGGGCCTACAATGAGCAGTTCTTC
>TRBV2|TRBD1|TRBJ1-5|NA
CASNVDRDQPQHF
TGTGCCAGCAACGTGGACAGGGATCAGCCCCAGCATTTT
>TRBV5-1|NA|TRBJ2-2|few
CASSSGQNPNTGELFF
TGCGCCAGCAGCTCCGGACAGAATCCGAACACCGGGGAGCTGTTTTTT
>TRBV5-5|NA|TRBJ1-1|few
CASSNRDTLTEAFF
TGTGCCAGCAGCAACCGGGACACTCTAACTGAAGCTTTCTTT
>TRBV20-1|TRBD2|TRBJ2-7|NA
CSAIWTSGPFRDEQYF
TGCAGTGCTATCTGGACTAGCGGGCCTTTTCGTGACGAGCAGTACTTC
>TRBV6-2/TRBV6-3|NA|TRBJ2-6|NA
CASSYSTHPEDISGANVLTF
TGTGCCAGCAGTTACTCGACTCACCCGGAAGACATATCTGGGGCCAACGTCCTGACTTTC
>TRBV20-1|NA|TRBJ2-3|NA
CSAPSAGAADTQYF
TGCAGTGCTCCCTCGGCCGGTGCCGCAGATACGCAGTATTTT
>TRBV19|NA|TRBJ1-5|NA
CASGTGGSNQPQHF
TGTGCCAGCGGGACCGGGGGTAGCAATCAGCCCCAGCATTTT
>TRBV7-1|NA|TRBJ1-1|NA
CASSTLMGGMNTEAFF
TGTGCCAGCAGCACCCTAATGGGGGGGATGAACACTGAAGCTTTCTTT
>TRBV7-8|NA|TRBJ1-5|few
CASSHRERGRQPQHF
TGTGCCAGCAGCCACAGGGAGAGGGGAAGGCAGCCCCAGCATTTT
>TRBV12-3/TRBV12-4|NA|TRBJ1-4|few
CASSFLAGPVGNEKLFF
TGTGCCAGCAGTTTTCTCGCGGGGCCAGTAGGAAATGAAAAACTGTTTTTT
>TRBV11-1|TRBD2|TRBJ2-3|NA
CASSSPSFTSGALTDTQYF
TGTGCCAGCAGCTCCCCATCCTTCACTAGCGGGGCACTCACAGATACGCAGTATTTT
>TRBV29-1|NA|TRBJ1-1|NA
CSVATGSEAFF
TGCAGCGTGGCTACCGGGTCTGAAGCTTTCTTT
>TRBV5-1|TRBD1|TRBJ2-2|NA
CASSLSRDRITGELFF
TGCGCCAGCAGCTTGTCCCGGGACAGAATAACCGGGGAGCTGTTTTTT
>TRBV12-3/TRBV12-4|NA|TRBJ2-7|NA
CASSSKWQPSYEQYF
TGTGCCAGCAGTTCGAAGTGGCAGCCGTCCTACGAGCAGTACTTC
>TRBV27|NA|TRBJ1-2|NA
CASSPHRVDYGYTF
TGTGCCAGCAGTCCCCACAGGGTTGACTATGGCTACACCTTC
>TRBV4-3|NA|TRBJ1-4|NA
CASSQALGPLNEKLFF
TGCGCCAGCAGCCAAGCTTTGGGGCCCCTTAATGAAAAACTGTTTTTT